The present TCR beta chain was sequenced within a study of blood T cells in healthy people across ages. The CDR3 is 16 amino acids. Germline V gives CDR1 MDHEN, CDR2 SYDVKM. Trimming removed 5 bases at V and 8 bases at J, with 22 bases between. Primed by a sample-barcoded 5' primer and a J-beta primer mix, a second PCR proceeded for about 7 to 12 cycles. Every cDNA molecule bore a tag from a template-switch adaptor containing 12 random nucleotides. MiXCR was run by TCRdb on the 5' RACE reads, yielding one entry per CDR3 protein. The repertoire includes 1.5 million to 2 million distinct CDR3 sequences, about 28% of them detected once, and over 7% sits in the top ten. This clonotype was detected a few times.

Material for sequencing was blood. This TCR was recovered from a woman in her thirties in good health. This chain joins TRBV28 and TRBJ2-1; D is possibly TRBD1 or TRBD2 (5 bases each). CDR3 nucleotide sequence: TGTGCCAGCAGTGAGATAGGGACGGGCTATATGGATGAGCAGTTCTTC. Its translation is CASSEIGTGYMDEQFF. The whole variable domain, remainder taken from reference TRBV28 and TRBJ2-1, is DVKVTQSSRYLVKRTGEKVFLECVQDMDHENMFWYRQDPGLGLRLIYFSYDVKMKEKGDIPEGYSVSREKKERFSLILESASTNQTSMYLCASSEIGTGYMDEQFFGPGTRLTVL.